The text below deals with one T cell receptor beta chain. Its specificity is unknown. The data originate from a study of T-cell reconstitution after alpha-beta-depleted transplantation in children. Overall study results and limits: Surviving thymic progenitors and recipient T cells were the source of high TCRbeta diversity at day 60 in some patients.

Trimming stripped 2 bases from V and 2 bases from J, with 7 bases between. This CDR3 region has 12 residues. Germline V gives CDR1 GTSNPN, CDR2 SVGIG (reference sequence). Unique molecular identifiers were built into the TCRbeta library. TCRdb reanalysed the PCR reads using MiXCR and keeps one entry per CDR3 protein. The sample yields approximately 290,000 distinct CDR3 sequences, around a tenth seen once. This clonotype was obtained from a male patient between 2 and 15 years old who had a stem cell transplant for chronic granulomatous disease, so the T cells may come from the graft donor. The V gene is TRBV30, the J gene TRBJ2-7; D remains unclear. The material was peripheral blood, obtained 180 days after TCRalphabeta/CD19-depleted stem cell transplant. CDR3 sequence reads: CAWSLLAYEQYF. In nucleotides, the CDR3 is TGTGCCTGGAGTTTGTTGGCCTACGAGCAGTACTTC.